The 16 T cell receptor beta chains listed next were all sequenced from one sample in a study of sequential checkpoint blockade in melanoma. This table comes from immunoSEQ multiplex PCR, and its TCRdb copy is limited to in-frame clones, with some not included. The table has over 3,500 clones, approximately 23% seen once; the top ten hold about 12%. Noted treatment: randomized to nivolumab then ipilimumab (arm A) or the reverse (arm B). This specimen consisted of tumor tissue (inferred from file names), obtained from a patient given nivolumab and ipilimumab in sequence. These receptors were collected from a human donor with melanoma.

This clone is medium-sized by share. The CDR3 spells CASSYKRKKQGYTDTQYF. As DNA, the CDR3 is TGTGCCAGCAGTTACAAGAGGAAAAAACAGGGTTACACAGATACGCAGTATTTT. The chain carries TRBV6-8 and TRBJ2-3, with D possibly TRBD1 on 6 matching bases. The CDR3 has 18 amino acids. Trimming cost V 2 bases and J 2 bases, with 20 bases left between them. Germline CDR1 and CDR2: MNHGY and SAAAGT.

This clone is classed as medium-sized. The rearrangement links TRBV6-8 to TRBJ2-5; the D is unclear. Germline CDR1 MNHGY, CDR2 SAAAGT. The ends were cut back, 5 bases at V and 3 bases at J, with 7 bases in the middle. The CDR3 has 12 residues. CDR3 loop: CASSLSEETQYF. As DNA, the CDR3 is TGTGCCAGCAGTCTCAGCGAAGAGACCCAGTACTTC.

This clone was detected a few times. This chain uses TRBV28 with TRBJ2-3; no firm D call. Germline-derived CDR1 and CDR2 are MDHEN and SYDVKM. V lost 3 bases, J lost 8 bases, and 9 bases lay in between. The CDR3 contains 12 residues. Here the CDR3 reads CASSFSRATQYF. CDR3 DNA: TGTGCCAGCAGTTTTTCTCGAGCTACGCAGTATTTT.

This clone was observed at least ten times. This sequence joins TRBV11-3 and TRBJ2-2, with 9 bases identical to TRBD1. The V and J ends lost 4 bases and 7 bases, in that order; junction bases with no gene match: 7. CDR1 SGHNT and CDR2 YENEEA come from the germline V gene. The CDR3 loop spans 15 amino acids. In nucleotides, the CDR3 is TGTGCCAGCAGCTCGGACAGGGGTCAGGACGGGGAGCTGTTTTTT. It specifies CASSSDRGQDGELFF.

In this sample, this clone turned up a few times. The rearrangement joins TRBV6-8 to TRBJ1-2; a weak D match, TRBD1 (5 bases). CDR1 is MNHGY and CDR2 is SAAAGT in the germline V gene. V lost 9 bases and J lost 4, with 21 bases in between. CDR3 length: 15 residues. The CDR3 DNA is TGTGCCAGTCGGGGGGGAAGATCGAGGGTCTATGGCTACACCTTC. Its protein is CASRGGRSRVYGYTF.

This clone is medium-sized. The V call is TRBV6-8, the J call TRBJ1-5; 7 bases match TRBD1. The germline V gene encodes CDR1 MNHGY and CDR2 SAAAGT. V shed 10 bases and J 3 bases; nucleotides not matched to a gene: 9. The CDR3 loop spans 14 amino acids. The CDR3 DNA follows: TGTGCCATTCGGGACAGTTTAGACAATCAGCCCCAGCATTTT. Translated, it gives CAIRDSLDNQPQHF.

The rearrangement links TRBV19 to TRBJ1-1, with 10 nucleotides matching TRBD1. The junction had 8 bases not matched to a gene; V was cut back by 2 bases and J by 5 bases. Germline-derived CDR1 and CDR2 are LNHDA and SQIVND (reference sequence). The CDR3 loop spans 16 amino acids. Written as DNA, the CDR3 is TGTGCCAGTAGTATACGTGGGGACAGGGGAGGAACTGAAGCTTTCTTT. Its translation is CASSIRGDRGGTEAFF.

In this sample, this clone turned up many times. J is TRBJ1-2 and V is TRBV11-3; maybe TRBD1 (5 bases). This CDR3 region has 15 residues. Germline values: CDR1 SGHNT, CDR2 YENEEA. The V end lost 2 bases, the J end lost 2 bases, and 12 bases lay between the germline ends. The CDR3 coding sequence is TGTGCCAGCAGCTTAACCCAGGGTACGAACTATGGCTACACCTTC. This translates into CASSLTQGTNYGYTF.

This clone was seen repeatedly, ten times or more. The rearrangement uses TRBV11-3 and TRBJ2-2; D unresolved. Germline lookup yields CDR1 SGHNT and CDR2 YENEEA. Trimming stripped 1 base from V and 0 bases from J, with 6 bases between. This CDR3 comprises 15 residues. CDR3 coding DNA: TGTGCCAGCAGCTTAGGGGGTCCGAACACCGGGGAGCTGTTTTTT. As protein: CASSLGGPNTGELFF. Supplemented by reference TRBV11-3 and TRBJ2-2, the full variable domain reads EAGVVQSPRYKIIEKKQPVAFWCNPISGHNTLYWYLQNLGQGPELLIRYENEEAVDDSQLPKDRFSAERLKGVDSTLKIQPAELGDSAVYLCASSLGGPNTGELFFGEGSRLTVL.

This clone was seen more than once but under ten times. CDR3 sequence (DNA): TGTGCCAGCAGGTGGAATACCGGAGACTACGAGCAGTACTTC. This codes for CASRWNTGDYEQYF. The chain is built from TRBV6-8 and TRBJ2-7; the D is unclear. CDR1 MNHGY and CDR2 SAAAGT come from the germline V gene. With 6 bases removed from V and 3 bases from J, the gap between germline ends came to 15 bases. CDR3 length: 14 residues.

This clone is medium-sized within its sample. The rearrangement links TRBV19 to TRBJ2-2; possible D gene TRBD1, 6 bases. Germline loops: CDR1 LNHDA, CDR2 SQIVND (reference sequence). Trimming shortened V by 4 bases and J by 0 bases, and 9 bases separated the two germline ends. CDR3 length equals 15 residues. In DNA form, the CDR3 reads TGTGCCAGTAGTAGAAGGGGGACGAACACCGGGGAGCTGTTTTTT. It specifies CASSRRGTNTGELFF. The complete variable domain, with remaining parts taken from reference TRBV19 and TRBJ2-2, reads DGGITQSPKYLFRKEGQNVTLSCEQNLNHDAMYWYRQDPGQGLRLIYYSQIVNDFQKGDIAEGYSVSREKKESFPLTVTSAQKNPTAFYLCASSRRGTNTGELFFGEGSRLTVL.

The V call is TRBV6-8, the J call TRBJ2-7; D may correspond to TRBD1 or TRBD2 (6 bases each). The CDR3 extends over 14 amino acids. V was shortened by 6 bases and J by 1 base, with 13 bases between the two germline ends. Germline CDR1 is MNHGY and CDR2 is SAAAGT. The CDR3 is CASSSGAISYEQYF. DNA of the CDR3: TGTGCCAGCAGCTCGGGGGCTATTTCCTACGAGCAGTACTTC.

For this clone: Distinct nucleotide sequences in the sample also encode this CDR3. V gene TRBV5-1 combines with J gene TRBJ2-1; TRBD2 matches 7 bases. From germline, CDR1 is SGHRS and CDR2 YFSETQ. V shed 0 bases, J shed 2 bases, and the junction held 2 bases outside the gene matches. The CDR3 extends over 15 amino acids. The chain's CDR3 is CASSLARGAYNEQFF. The DNA for the CDR3 is TGCGCCAGCAGCTTGGCACGGGGGGCCTACAATGAGCAGTTCTTC.

This clone was observed a handful of times. V gene TRBV6-8 combines with J gene TRBJ2-5; D call uncertain. The CDR3 loop spans 14 amino acids. V was clipped by 4 bases and J by 5 bases, with 14 bases between them. In germline, CDR1 is MNHGY, CDR2 SAAAGT. The DNA of the CDR3 is TGTGCCAGCAGTTCTTTGGGGAATGTTGAGACCCAGTACTTC. This codes for CASSSLGNVETQYF.

This clone was seen once. V and J are TRBV14 and TRBJ1-5; D uncertain. This CDR3 is 13 amino acids long. CDR1 SGHDN and CDR2 FVKESK come from the germline V gene. V lost 0 bases, J lost 4 bases, and 4 bases lay in between. CDR3 nucleotide sequence: TGTGCCAGCAGCCAAGATCCTAATCAGCCCCAGCATTTT. It yields the protein CASSQDPNQPQHF.

In this sample, this clone turned up a few times. The genes are TRBV4-1 and TRBJ1-2; TRBD1 is a possible D gene (5 bases). The CDR3 runs 16 residues. V was cut by 0 bases and J by 2 bases, with 13 bases left in between. From germline, CDR1 is MGHRA and CDR2 YSYEKL. CDR3 nucleotides: TGCGCCAGCAGCCAAGAAAGGGCGGGGGGGAACTATGGCTACACCTTC. Translation gives CASSQERAGGNYGYTF.